This TCR beta chain was recorded in a study of T cell repertoires in cytomegalovirus infection. Study-wide results and limits: The ex vivo response was dominated by HLA-C-restricted CMV-specific TCR beta clonotypes. Frequencies of public TCR beta families were cumulated, and this identified carriers of CMV plus the relevant HLA.

The V gene's germline CDR1 is SGHAT and CDR2 FQNNGV. This CDR3 spans 12 amino acids. The V gene lost 3 bases and the J gene lost 6 bases, with 6 bases spanning the gap. Via MiXCR, TCRdb re-called the reads, giving one row per CDR3 protein. The table records hundreds of thousands of distinct CDR3 sequences, more than 40% of them present only once. On this clonotype itself: Antigen unknown.

The sample was cultured PBMCs, taken from culture after CMV antigen stimulation. The sequence was collected from a human donor in good health (CMV status not recorded). Some clones in this sample may be carry-over from other donors' samples. The chain joins TRBV11-2 to TRBJ2-1; no definite D call. CDR3 region: CASSFSINEQFF. Written as DNA, the CDR3 is TGTGCCAGCAGCTTTAGTATCAATGAGCAGTTCTTC.